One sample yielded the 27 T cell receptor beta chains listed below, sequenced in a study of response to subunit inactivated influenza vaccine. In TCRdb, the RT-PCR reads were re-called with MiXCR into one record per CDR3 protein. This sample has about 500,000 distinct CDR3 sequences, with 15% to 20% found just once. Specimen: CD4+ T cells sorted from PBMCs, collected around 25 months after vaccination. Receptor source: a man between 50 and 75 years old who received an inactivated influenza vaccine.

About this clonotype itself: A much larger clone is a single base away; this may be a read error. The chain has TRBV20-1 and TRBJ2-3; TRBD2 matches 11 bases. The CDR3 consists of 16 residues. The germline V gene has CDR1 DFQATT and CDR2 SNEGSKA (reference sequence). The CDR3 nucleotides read TGCTGTGCTAAGGGGGGCCGAACTAGCGGGGGAGATACGCAGTATTTT. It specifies CCAKGGRTSGGDTQYF.

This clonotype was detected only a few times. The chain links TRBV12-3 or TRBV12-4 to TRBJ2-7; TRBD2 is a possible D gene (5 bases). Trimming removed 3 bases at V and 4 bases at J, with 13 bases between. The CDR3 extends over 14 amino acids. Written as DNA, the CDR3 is TGTGCCAGCAGTTTCAATTTAGGGAGTTACGAGCAGTACTTC. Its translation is CASSFNLGSYEQYF.

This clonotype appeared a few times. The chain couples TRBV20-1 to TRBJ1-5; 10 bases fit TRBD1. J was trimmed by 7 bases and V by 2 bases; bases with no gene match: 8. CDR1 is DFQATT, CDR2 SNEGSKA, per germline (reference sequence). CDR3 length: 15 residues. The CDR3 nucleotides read TGCAGTGCTAGAAAGACAGGGGGCGACTGGCAGCCCCAGCATTTT. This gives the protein CSARKTGGDWQPQHF.

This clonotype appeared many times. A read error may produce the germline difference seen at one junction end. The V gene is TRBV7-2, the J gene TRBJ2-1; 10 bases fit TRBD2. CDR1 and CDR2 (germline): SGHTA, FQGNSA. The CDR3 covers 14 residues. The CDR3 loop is CASSLAGEYNEQFF. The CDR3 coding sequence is TGTGCCAGCAGCCTAGCGGGAGAGTACAATGAGCAGTTCTTC.

CDR3 DNA: TGTGCCAGCAGCGAGGGGGGACACAGCACAGATACGCAGTATTTT. Translating it yields CASSEGGHSTDTQYF. The V call is TRBV7-3, the J call TRBJ2-3; D is tentatively TRBD1 or TRBD2 (6 bases each). CDR1 and CDR2 (germline): SGHTA, FQGTGA. The CDR3 runs 15 residues. Trimming stripped 5 bases from V and 0 bases from J, with 12 bases between.

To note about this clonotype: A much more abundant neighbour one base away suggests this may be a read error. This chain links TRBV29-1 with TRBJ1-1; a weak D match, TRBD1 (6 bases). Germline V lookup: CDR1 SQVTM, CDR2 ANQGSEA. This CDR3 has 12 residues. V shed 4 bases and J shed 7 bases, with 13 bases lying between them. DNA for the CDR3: TGCAGCGTTGGGGGGGCCCGCTGTGAAGCTTTCTTT. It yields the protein CSVGGARCEAFF. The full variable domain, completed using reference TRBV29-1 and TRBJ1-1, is SAVISQKPSRDICQRGTSLTIQCQVDSQVTMMFWYRQQPGQSLTLIATANQGSEATYESGFVIDKFPISRPNLTFSTLTVSNMSPEDSSIYLCSVGGARCEAFFGQGTRLTVV.

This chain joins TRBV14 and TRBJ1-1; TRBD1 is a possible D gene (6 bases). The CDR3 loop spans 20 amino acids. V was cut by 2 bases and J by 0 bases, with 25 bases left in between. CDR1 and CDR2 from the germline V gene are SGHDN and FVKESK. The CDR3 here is CASSQTGTRITRGMNTEAFF. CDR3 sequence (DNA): TGTGCCAGCAGCCAAACCGGGACAAGGATAACCCGTGGAATGAACACTGAAGCTTTCTTT.

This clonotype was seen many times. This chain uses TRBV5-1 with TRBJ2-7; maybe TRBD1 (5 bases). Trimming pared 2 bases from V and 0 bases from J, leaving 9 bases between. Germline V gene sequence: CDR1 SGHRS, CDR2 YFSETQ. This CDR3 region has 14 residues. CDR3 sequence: CASSFRQSSYEQYF. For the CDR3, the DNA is TGCGCCAGCAGCTTCCGACAGAGCTCCTACGAGCAGTACTTC.

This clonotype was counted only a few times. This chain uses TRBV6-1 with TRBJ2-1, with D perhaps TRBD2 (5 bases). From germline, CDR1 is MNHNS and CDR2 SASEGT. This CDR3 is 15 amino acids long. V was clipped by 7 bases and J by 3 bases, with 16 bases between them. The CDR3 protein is CASTVHLGDYNEQFF. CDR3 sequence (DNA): TGTGCCAGCACCGTCCACTTGGGAGACTACAATGAGCAGTTCTTC.

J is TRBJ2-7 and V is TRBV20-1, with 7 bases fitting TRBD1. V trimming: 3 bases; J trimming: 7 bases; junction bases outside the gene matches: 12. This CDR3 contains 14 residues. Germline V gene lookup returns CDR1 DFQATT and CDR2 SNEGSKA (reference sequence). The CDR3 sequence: CSASRTGTAQEQYF. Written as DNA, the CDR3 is TGCAGTGCTAGCCGCACGGGGACAGCGCAAGAGCAGTACTTC.

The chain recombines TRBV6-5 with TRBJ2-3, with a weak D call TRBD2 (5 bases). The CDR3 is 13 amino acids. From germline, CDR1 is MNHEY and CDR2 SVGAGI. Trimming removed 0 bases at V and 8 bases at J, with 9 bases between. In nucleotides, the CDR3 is TGTGCCAGCAGTTACTCCACTGGGAGTACGCAGTATTTT. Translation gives CASSYSTGSTQYF.

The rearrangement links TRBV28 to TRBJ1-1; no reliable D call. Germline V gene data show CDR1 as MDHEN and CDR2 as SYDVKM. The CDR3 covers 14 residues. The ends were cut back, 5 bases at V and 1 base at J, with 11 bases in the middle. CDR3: CASSARAGNTEAFF. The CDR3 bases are TGTGCCAGCAGTGCCCGGGCAGGGAACACTGAAGCTTTCTTT.

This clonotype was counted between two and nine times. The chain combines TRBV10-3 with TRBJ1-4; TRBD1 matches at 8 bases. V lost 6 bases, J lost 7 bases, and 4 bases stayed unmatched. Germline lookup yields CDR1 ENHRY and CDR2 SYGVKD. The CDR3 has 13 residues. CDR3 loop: CAIRQGESEKLFF. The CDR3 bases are TGTGCCATCAGACAGGGGGAGAGTGAAAAACTGTTTTTT.

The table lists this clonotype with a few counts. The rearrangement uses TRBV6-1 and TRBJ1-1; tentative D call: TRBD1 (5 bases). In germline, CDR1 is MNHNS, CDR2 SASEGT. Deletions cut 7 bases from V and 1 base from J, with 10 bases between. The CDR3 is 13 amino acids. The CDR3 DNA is TGTGCCAGCACCAAGGGGCAGAACACTGAAGCTTTCTTT. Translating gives CASTKGQNTEAFF.

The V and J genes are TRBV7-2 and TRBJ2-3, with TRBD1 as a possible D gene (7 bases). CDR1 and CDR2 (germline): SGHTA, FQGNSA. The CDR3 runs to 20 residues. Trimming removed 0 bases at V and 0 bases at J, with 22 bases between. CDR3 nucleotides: TGTGCCAGCAGCTTAGCTAAGGGGGGACAGTCAGCTTCTAGCACAGATACGCAGTATTTT. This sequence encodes CASSLAKGGQSASSTDTQYF.

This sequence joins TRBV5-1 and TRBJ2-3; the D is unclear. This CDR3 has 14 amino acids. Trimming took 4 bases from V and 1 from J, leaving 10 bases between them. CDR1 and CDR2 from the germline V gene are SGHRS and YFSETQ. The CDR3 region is CASSPVVGTDTQYF. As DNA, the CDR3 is TGCGCCAGCAGCCCCGTTGTAGGCACAGATACGCAGTATTTT.

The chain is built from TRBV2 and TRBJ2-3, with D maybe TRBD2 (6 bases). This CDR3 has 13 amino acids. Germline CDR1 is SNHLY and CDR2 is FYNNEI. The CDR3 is CATGGFTTDTQYF. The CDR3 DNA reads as TGTGCGACTGGGGGGTTCACCACAGATACGCAGTATTTT. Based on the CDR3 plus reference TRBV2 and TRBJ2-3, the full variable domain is EPEVTQTPSHQVTQMGQEVILRCVPISNHLYFYWYRQILGQKVEFLVSFYNNEISEKSEIFDDQFSVERPDGSNFTLKIRSTKLEDSAMYFCATGGFTTDTQYFGPGTRLTVL.

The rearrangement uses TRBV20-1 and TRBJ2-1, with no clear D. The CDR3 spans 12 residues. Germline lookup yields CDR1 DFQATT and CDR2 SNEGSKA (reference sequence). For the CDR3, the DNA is TGCAGCCCTTGGGATGGGTACAATGAGCAGTTCTTC. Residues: CSPWDGYNEQFF.

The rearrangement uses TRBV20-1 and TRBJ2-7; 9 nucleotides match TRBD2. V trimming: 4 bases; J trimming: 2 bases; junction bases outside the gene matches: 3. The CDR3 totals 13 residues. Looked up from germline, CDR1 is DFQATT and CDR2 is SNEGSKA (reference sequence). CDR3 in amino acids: CSATRGGPYEQYF. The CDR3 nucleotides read TGCAGTGCTACGCGGGGGGGCCCCTACGAGCAGTACTTC.

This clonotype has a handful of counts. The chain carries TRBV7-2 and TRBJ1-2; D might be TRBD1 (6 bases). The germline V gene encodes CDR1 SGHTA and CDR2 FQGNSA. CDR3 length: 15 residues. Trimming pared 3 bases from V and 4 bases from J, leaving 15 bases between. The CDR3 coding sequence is TGTGCCAGCAGCTTGTCCCGGCAGGGGAGCTATGGCTACACCTTC. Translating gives CASSLSRQGSYGYTF. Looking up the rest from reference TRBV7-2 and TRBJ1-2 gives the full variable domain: GAGVSQSPSNKVTEKGKDVELRCDPISGHTALYWYRQSLGQGLEFLIYFQGNSAPDKSGLPSDRFSAERTGGSVSTLTIQRTQQEDSAVYLCASSLSRQGSYGYTFGSGTRLTVV.

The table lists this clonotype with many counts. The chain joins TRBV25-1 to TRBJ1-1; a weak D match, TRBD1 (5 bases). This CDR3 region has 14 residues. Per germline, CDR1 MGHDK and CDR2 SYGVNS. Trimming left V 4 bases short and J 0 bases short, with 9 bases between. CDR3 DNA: TGTGCCAGCAGTGCTCGGGGGTTGAACACTGAAGCTTTCTTT. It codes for CASSARGLNTEAFF.

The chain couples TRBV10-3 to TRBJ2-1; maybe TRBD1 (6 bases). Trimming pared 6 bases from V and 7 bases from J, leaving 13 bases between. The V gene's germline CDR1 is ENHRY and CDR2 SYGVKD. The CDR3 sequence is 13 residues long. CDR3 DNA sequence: TGTGCCATCAGCGGCAGGGGAAATAATGAGCAGTTCTTC. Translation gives CAISGRGNNEQFF.

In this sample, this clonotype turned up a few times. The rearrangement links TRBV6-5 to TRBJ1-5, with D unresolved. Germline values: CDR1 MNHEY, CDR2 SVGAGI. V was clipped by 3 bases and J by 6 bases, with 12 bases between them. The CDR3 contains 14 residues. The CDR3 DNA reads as TGTGCCAGCAGTTATAAGCCGACCGGTCAGCCCCAGCATTTT. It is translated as CASSYKPTGQPQHF.

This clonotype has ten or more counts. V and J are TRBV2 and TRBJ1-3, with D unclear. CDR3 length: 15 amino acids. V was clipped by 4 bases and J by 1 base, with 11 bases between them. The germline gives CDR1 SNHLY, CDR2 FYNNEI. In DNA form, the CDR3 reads TGTGCCAGCAGTGTGGAGACACTTTCTGGAAACACCATATATTTT. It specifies CASSVETLSGNTIYF.

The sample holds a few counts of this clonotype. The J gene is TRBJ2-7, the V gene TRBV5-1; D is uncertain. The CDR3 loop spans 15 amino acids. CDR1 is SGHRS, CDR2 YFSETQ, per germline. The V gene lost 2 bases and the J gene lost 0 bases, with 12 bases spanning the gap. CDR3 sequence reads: CASSFNPTGSYEQYF. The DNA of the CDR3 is TGCGCCAGCAGCTTCAACCCGACGGGCTCCTACGAGCAGTACTTC. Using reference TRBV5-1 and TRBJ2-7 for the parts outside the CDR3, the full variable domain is KAGVTQTPRYLIKTRGQQVTLSCSPISGHRSVSWYQQTPGQGLQFLFEYFSETQRNKGNFPGRFSGRQFSNSRSEMNVSTLELGDSALYLCASSFNPTGSYEQYFGPGTRLTVT.

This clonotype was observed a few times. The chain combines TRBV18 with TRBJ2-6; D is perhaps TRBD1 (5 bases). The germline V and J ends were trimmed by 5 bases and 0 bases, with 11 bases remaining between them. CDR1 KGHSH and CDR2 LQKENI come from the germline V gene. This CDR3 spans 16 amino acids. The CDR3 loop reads CASSSSGNSGANVLTF. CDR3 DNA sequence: TGTGCCAGCTCATCATCAGGGAACTCTGGGGCCAACGTCCTGACTTTC.

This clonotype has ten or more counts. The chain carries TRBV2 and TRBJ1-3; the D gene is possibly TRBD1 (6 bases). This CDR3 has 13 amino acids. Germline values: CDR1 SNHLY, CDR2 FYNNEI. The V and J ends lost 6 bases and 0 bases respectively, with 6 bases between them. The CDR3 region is CASRDSSGNTIYF. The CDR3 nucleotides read TGTGCCAGCAGGGACAGCTCTGGAAACACCATATATTTT. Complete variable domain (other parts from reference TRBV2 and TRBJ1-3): EPEVTQTPSHQVTQMGQEVILRCVPISNHLYFYWYRQILGQKVEFLVSFYNNEISEKSEIFDDQFSVERPDGSNFTLKIRSTKLEDSAMYFCASRDSSGNTIYFGEGSWLTVV.